This T cell receptor beta chain emerged from a study of blood T cell repertoires in COVID-19. At the level of the study: COVID-19 samples, acute and convalescent, were from the United States, Italy and Spain. Sample material is recorded as cDNA or gDNA derived from T cells, B-cell-depleted T cells, or PBMCs.

Original data processing: Reference gene primers were amplified, and this amplification served to estimate nucleated cell counts. The data were produced by immunoSEQ multiplex PCR, yet TCRdb's version contains in-frame clones alone and is incomplete. D and trimming come from the DNA, and the V and J calls and clone size come from that table. The repertoire holds around 100,000 clones, roughly nine tenths seen once, with roughly 0.99% in the top ten. Sequencing used peripheral blood. The TCR originated in a man between 60 and 75 years old with acute or convalescent COVID-19.

The CDR3 region has the DNA TGTGCCAGCTCACCATTAGAAGCGCGCTCCTACGAGCAGTACTTC. Protein product: CASSPLEARSYEQYF. The chain uses TRBV18 and TRBJ2-7, with D unclear. This CDR3 is 15 amino acids long. Germline lookup yields CDR1 KGHSH and CDR2 LQKENI. The germline V and J ends were trimmed by 2 bases and 0 bases, with 11 bases remaining between them.